This entry lists 14 T cell receptor beta chains sequenced from one sample in a study of T-cell reconstitution after alpha-beta-depleted transplantation in children. Preparation of the TCRbeta library used unique molecular identifiers. TCRdb re-called the PCR reads through MiXCR, storing one row per CDR3 protein. The sample lists some 200,000 distinct CDR3 sequences; under 8.5% were seen once. Sequences were derived from PBMCs, sampled before TCRalphabeta/CD19-depleted stem cell transplant. The receptors stem from a boy between 2 and 15 years old with acute lymphoblastic leukemia, due to receive a stem cell transplant.

This clonotype showed up just a few times. The chain links TRBV20-1 to TRBJ2-1; D might be TRBD1 (5 bases). The CDR3 sequence is 14 residues long. V gave up 2 bases and J gave up 5 bases, with 13 bases separating them. The V gene's germline CDR1 is DFQATT and CDR2 SNEGSKA (reference sequence). CDR3: CSARYGAGNNEQFF. The CDR3 bases are TGCAGTGCTAGATATGGGGCTGGGAACAATGAGCAGTTCTTC.

This clonotype came up many times. The chain employs TRBV28 and TRBJ2-3; 9 bases are a match to TRBD1. This CDR3 is built from 16 residues. Looked up from germline, CDR1 is MDHEN and CDR2 is SYDVKM. Trimming at V came to 2 bases and at J to 5 bases, leaving 8 bases not matched to a gene. This CDR3 is CASSLPTGGAGDTQYF. The CDR3 DNA follows: TGTGCCAGCAGTTTACCTACAGGGGGCGCAGGAGATACGCAGTATTTT.

This rearrangement joins TRBV11-3 to TRBJ2-2; possibly TRBD2 for D (6 bases). V was trimmed by 3 bases and J by 1 base, leaving 18 bases between them. The CDR3 is 18 residues long. The V gene's germline CDR1 is SGHNT and CDR2 YENEEA. CDR3 residues: CASSFHPRREKNTGELFF. The CDR3 DNA reads as TGTGCCAGCAGCTTCCATCCCCGGCGGGAAAAGAACACCGGGGAGCTGTTTTTT.

The rearrangement uses TRBV12-3 or TRBV12-4 and TRBJ2-7; D is unresolved. This CDR3 spans 12 amino acids. V was pared by 6 bases and J by 3 bases, with 9 bases between. The CDR3 here is CASSLTVYEQYF. Written as DNA, the CDR3 is TGTGCCAGCAGCCTGACCGTCTACGAGCAGTACTTC.

J is TRBJ2-1 and V is TRBV7-2, with TRBD2 matching 11 bases. From germline, CDR1 is SGHTA and CDR2 FQGNSA. After removal of 1 base from V and 4 bases from J, the junction contained 3 bases not matched to a gene. CDR3 length equals 16 residues. Written as DNA, the CDR3 is TGTGCCAGCAGCTTAGTTGGGACTAGCGGATACAATGAGCAGTTCTTC. This codes for CASSLVGTSGYNEQFF. Based on the CDR3 plus reference TRBV7-2 and TRBJ2-1, the full variable domain is GAGVSQSPSNKVTEKGKDVELRCDPISGHTALYWYRQSLGQGLEFLIYFQGNSAPDKSGLPSDRFSAERTGGSVSTLTIQRTQQEDSAVYLCASSLVGTSGYNEQFFGPGTRLTVL.

Comment on this clonotype: A read error may explain this, as a much larger clone is one base away. The rearrangement uses TRBV12-3 or TRBV12-4 and TRBJ2-3; 10 bases line up with TRBD2. CDR3 length: 17 amino acids. DNA of the CDR3: TGTGCCAGCAGTTTCTCACTAGCGGGGAAACGCACAGATAGGCAGTATTTT. Its protein is CASSFSLAGKRTDRQYF.

This clonotype was detected ten times or more. This chain links TRBV28 with TRBJ2-5; 12 nucleotides line up with TRBD2. Per germline, CDR1 MDHEN and CDR2 SYDVKM. The J segment lost 3 bases and the V segment lost 3 bases, leaving 23 bases of the junction unmatched. This CDR3 has 22 residues. CDR3 sequence (DNA): TGTGCCAGCAGTTTTCCTGGGGTCCTAGCGGGAGGGGCGTCAAGAACGGAAGAGACCCAGTACTTC. Translated, it gives CASSFPGVLAGGASRTEETQYF.

CDR3 DNA sequence: TGTGCCAGCAGCTCCCGGACGTTTAACTATGGCTACACCTTC. As protein: CASSSRTFNYGYTF. The chain links TRBV7-8 to TRBJ1-2; D gene unclear. V gave up 4 bases and J gave up 1 base, with 10 bases separating them. The CDR3 loop spans 14 amino acids. Germline V gene lookup returns CDR1 SGHVS and CDR2 FQNEAQ.

This clonotype was seen repeatedly, ten times or more. The chain has TRBV7-3 and TRBJ1-2, with 9 bases lining up with TRBD1. Germline CDR1 is SGHTA and CDR2 is FQGTGA. This CDR3 has 13 residues. V lost 5 bases to trimming and J lost 8 bases; unmatched junction nucleotides: 6. For the CDR3, the DNA is TGTGCCAGCAGCACGCGGACAGGGGAAGGCTACACCTTC. Translation: CASSTRTGEGYTF.

This clonotype was detected ten times or more. The V gene is TRBV29-1, the J gene TRBJ1-2; no reliable D call. V was cut by 0 bases and J by 8 bases, with 1 base left in between. CDR3 size: 9 residues. Germline V gene sequence: CDR1 SQVTM, CDR2 ANQGSEA. The DNA of the CDR3 is TGCAGCGTTGAAGAGGGCTACACCTTC. Translated: CSVEEGYTF.

This clonotype has ten or more counts. This chain joins TRBV5-4 and TRBJ2-5, with D tentatively TRBD2 (6 bases). The germline V gene has CDR1 SGHNT and CDR2 YYREEE (reference sequence). V was clipped by 4 bases and J by 1 base, with 11 bases between them. This CDR3 spans 14 amino acids. In DNA, the CDR3 is TGTGCCAGCAGCCTGACTAGGTCCCAAGAGACCCAGTACTTC. Translating it yields CASSLTRSQETQYF.

This clonotype has ten or more counts. The V and J genes are TRBV6-5 and TRBJ2-7; D is undetermined. This CDR3 contains 13 residues. The ends were cut back, 1 base at V and 3 bases at J, with 7 bases in the middle. Germline V gene lookup returns CDR1 MNHEY and CDR2 SVGAGI. CDR3 DNA: TGTGCCAGCAGTTACTATGGGCGCTACGAGCAGTACTTC. Its protein is CASSYYGRYEQYF.

This clonotype has only a few counts. The rearrangement joins TRBV7-8 to TRBJ2-1, with TRBD1 matching over 10 bases. The CDR3 is made up of 16 amino acids. With 5 bases clipped from V and 4 bases from J, the junction kept 8 bases outside the gene matches. In germline, CDR1 is SGHVS, CDR2 FQNEAQ. The CDR3 loop reads CASSPTGGKGYNEQFF. The CDR3 DNA reads TGTGCCAGCAGCCCGACAGGGGGCAAAGGATACAATGAGCAGTTCTTC.

This clonotype was recorded at least ten times. This sequence joins TRBV15 and TRBJ2-7; perhaps TRBD1 as D (6 bases). This CDR3 comprises 16 residues. The V end was cut by 1 base, the J end by 0 bases, with 13 bases between. The germline gives CDR1 LNHNV, CDR2 YYDKDF (reference sequence). CDR3 region: CATSRATRDISYEQYF. In DNA, the CDR3 is TGTGCCACCAGCAGAGCGACCCGGGACATCTCCTACGAGCAGTACTTC.